This TCR beta chain was obtained from a study of human T cells and chemical hapten exposure. The time point is: patch test 3, about 24 weeks after DPC sensitization. Treatment in this sample: therapeutic diphenylcyclopropenone sensitization with weekly scalp DPC. CDR1 and CDR2 from the germline V gene are LGHDT and YNNKEL (reference sequence). The CDR3 contains 15 residues. Trimming removed 1 base from V and 6 bases from J; junction bases left unmatched: 5. A single record per CDR3 protein comes from TCRdb applying MiXCR to the RACE reads. The data hold more than 80,000 distinct CDR3 sequences, with about a tenth observed a single time. This clonotype was recorded a few times.

The genes are TRBV3-1 and TRBJ2-2; 7 nucleotides match TRBD1. This sample comprised whole blood, obtained in connection with sensitization to the hapten diphenylcyclopropenone (DPC). This sequence was found in a woman aged 45-59 years with alopecia areata. Some clones in this sample may be carry-over from other donors' samples. This CDR3 is CASSQAVQGSGELFF. For the CDR3, the DNA is TGTGCCAGCAGCCAAGCTGTACAGGGGTCCGGGGAGCTGTTTTTT.